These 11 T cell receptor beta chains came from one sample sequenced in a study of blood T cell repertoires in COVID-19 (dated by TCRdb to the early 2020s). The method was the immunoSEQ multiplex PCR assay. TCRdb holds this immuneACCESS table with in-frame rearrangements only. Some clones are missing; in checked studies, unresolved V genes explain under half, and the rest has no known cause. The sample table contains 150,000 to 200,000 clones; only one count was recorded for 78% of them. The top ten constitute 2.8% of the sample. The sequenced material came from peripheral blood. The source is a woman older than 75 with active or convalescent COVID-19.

CDR3 DNA: TGTGCCCCGTGGTGGGGCTTAGACACTGAAGCTTTCTTT. It is translated as CAPWWGLDTEAFF. This chain joins TRBV30 and TRBJ1-1; possible D gene TRBD1, 5 bases. The CDR3 is 13 residues long. CDR1 and CDR2 from the germline V gene are GTSNPN and SVGIG (reference sequence). V was shortened by 8 bases and J by 3 bases, with 16 bases between the two germline ends.

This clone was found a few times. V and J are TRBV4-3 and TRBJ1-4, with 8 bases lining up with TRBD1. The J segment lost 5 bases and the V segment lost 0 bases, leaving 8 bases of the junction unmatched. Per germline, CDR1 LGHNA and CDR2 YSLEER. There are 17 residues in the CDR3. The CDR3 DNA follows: TGCGCCAGCAGCCAAGAGCCCCCGGACAGGGCAAATGAAAAACTGTTTTTT. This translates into CASSQEPPDRANEKLFF.

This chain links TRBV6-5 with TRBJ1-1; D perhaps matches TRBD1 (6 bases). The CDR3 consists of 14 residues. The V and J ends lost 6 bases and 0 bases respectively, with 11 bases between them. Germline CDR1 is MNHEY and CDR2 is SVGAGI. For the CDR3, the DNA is TGTGCCAGCAGGGCAGGGGCGATGAACACTGAAGCTTTCTTT. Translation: CASRAGAMNTEAFF.

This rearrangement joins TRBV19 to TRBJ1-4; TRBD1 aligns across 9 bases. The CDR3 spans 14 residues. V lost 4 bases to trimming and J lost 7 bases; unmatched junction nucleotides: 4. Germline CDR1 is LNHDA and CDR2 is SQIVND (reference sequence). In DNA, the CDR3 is TGTGCCAGTAGTACGGGACAGGGTGGTGAAAAACTGTTTTTT. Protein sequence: CASSTGQGGEKLFF.

CDR3 sequence (DNA): TGTGCCAGCAGTGCCCTAGGGGAGACAGGGTACTATTCACCCCTCCACTTT. Residues: CASSALGETGYYSPLHF. The J gene is TRBJ1-6, the V gene TRBV6-1, with 7 bases lining up with TRBD1. The CDR3 totals 17 residues. Germline V gene data show CDR1 as MNHNS and CDR2 as SASEGT. The junction had 14 bases not matched to a gene; V was cut back by 4 bases and J by 8 bases.

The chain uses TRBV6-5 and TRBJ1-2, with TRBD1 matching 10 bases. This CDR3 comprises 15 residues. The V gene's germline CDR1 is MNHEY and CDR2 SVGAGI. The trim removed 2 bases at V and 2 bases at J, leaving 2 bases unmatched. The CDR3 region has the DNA TGTGCCAGCAGTTACGGGGACAGGGGAAACTATGGCTACACCTTC. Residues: CASSYGDRGNYGYTF.

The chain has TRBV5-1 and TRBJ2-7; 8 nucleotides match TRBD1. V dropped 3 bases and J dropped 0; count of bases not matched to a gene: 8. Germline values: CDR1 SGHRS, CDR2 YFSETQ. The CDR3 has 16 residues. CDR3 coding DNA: TGCGCCAGCAGCTCCGGGGCAGGGGGCCTCTCCTACGAGCAGTACTTC. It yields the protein CASSSGAGGLSYEQYF.

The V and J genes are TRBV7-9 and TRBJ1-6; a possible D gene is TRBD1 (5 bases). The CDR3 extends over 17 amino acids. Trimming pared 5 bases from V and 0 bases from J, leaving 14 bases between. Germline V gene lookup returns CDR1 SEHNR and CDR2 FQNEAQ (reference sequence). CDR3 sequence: CASSPRAGSSYNSPLHF. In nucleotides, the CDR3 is TGTGCCAGCAGCCCCAGGGCGGGAAGCTCCTATAATTCACCCCTCCACTTT.

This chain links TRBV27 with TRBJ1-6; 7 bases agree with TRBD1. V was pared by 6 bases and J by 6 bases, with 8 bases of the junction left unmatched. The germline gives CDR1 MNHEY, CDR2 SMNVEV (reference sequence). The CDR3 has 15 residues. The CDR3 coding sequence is TGTGCCAGCAGCTTTCTGCCAGGGGGTAATTCACCCCTCCACTTT. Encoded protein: CASSFLPGGNSPLHF.

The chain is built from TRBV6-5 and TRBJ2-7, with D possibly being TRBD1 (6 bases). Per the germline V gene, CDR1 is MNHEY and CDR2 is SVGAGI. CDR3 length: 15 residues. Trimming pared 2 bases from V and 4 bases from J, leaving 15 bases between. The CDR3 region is CASSYKLDRAYEQYF. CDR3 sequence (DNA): TGTGCCAGCAGTTACAAGTTGGACAGAGCTTACGAGCAGTACTTC.

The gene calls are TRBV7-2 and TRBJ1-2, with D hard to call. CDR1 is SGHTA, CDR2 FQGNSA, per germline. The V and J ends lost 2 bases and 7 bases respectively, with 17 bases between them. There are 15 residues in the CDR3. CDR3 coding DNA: TGTGCCAGCAGCTTAAGTGGTACGCTCGGGAGTGGCTACACCTTC. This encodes CASSLSGTLGSGYTF.